The 4 T cell receptor beta chains presented below share a single source sample, sequenced in a study of Graves' ophthalmopathy and Graves' hyperthyroidism. Amplified TCR beta CDR3 regions were obtained using RNA transcripts as template. First-round RT-PCR used HTBI primers; second-round multiplex PCR followed. TCRdb called the multiplex PCR reads again in MiXCR, with one record for every CDR3 protein. The table has some 1.1 million distinct CDR3 sequences, about two fifths seen once. The specimen was peripheral blood or thyroid tissue (not recorded which). The receptors were gathered from an adult man with Graves' hyperthyroidism.

This chain joins TRBV10-3 and TRBJ2-7, with 13 bases matching TRBD2. The CDR3 is made up of 15 amino acids. V lost 8 bases and J lost 5; bases outside the gene matches: 9. The V gene's germline CDR1 is ENHRY and CDR2 SYGVKD. The CDR3 is CAIATSGRASHEQYF. CDR3 sequence (DNA): TGTGCCATCGCAACTAGCGGGAGGGCCTCTCACGAGCAGTACTTC.

This chain joins TRBV3-1 and TRBJ1-6, with D uncertain. V was shortened by 6 bases and J by 8 bases, with 17 bases between the two germline ends. Germline V gene sequence: CDR1 LGHDT, CDR2 YNNKEL (reference sequence). CDR3 length: 15 residues. In DNA form, the CDR3 reads TGTGCCAGCAGTTTAGAGGCACAGAATTATTCACCCCTCCACTTT. Translating it yields CASSLEAQNYSPLHF.

This clonotype was detected many times. V and J are TRBV12-3 or TRBV12-4 and TRBJ2-7, with D possibly TRBD1 on 6 matching bases. The CDR3 runs to 13 residues. Trimming took 6 bases from V and 3 from J, leaving 12 bases between them. CDR3 region: CASSRDIHYEQYF. In nucleotides, the CDR3 is TGTGCCAGCAGCCGGGACATACACTACGAGCAGTACTTC.

The chain joins TRBV27 to TRBJ2-7; no clear D. Germline V gives CDR1 MNHEY, CDR2 SMNVEV (reference sequence). This CDR3 spans 15 amino acids. V was pared by 1 base and J by 1 base, with 11 bases between. The CDR3 coding sequence is TGTGCCAGCAGTTTATACCCCCAAGGATCCTACGAGCAGTACTTC. This translates into CASSLYPQGSYEQYF.